This paragraph covers one TCR beta chain sequence. This record belongs to a study of human T cells and chemical hapten exposure. For the study at large: For sensitization, 2% DPC was applied to an approximately 2 cm by approximately 2 cm patch of upper inner arm skin.

Time point in this sample: patch test 3, about 24 weeks after DPC sensitization. Treatment specified: therapeutic diphenylcyclopropenone sensitization with weekly scalp DPC. The V and J ends lost 1 base and 9 bases respectively, with 16 bases between them. The CDR3 has 15 amino acids. Germline V CDR1 and CDR2: MRHNA, SNTAGT. Individual cDNA molecules received unique molecular identifiers in the library. TCRdb used MiXCR to reprocess the RACE reads, holding one entry per CDR3 protein. Here the sample spans about 190,000 distinct CDR3 sequences, about 25% being singletons. This sample comprised whole blood, obtained in connection with sensitization to the hapten diphenylcyclopropenone (DPC). This chain connects TRBV6-4 to TRBJ2-1; a possible D gene is TRBD2 (5 bases). This TCR was recovered from a woman in her 40s with alopecia areata. Some clones in this sample may be carry-over from other donors' samples. CDR3 loop: CASSDLGSSKSEQFF. The CDR3 coding sequence is TGTGCCAGCAGTGACTTGGGGAGTAGCAAGAGTGAGCAGTTCTTC.